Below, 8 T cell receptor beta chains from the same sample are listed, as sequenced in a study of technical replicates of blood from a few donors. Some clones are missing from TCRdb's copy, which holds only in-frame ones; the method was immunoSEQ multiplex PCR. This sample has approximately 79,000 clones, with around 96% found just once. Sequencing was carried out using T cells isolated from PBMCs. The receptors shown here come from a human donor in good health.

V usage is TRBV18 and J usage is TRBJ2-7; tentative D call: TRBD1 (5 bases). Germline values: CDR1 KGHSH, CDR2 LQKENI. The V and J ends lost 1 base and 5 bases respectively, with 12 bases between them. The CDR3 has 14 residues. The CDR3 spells CASSPLTVANEQYF. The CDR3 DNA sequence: TGTGCCAGCTCACCACTGACAGTCGCCAACGAGCAGTACTTC.

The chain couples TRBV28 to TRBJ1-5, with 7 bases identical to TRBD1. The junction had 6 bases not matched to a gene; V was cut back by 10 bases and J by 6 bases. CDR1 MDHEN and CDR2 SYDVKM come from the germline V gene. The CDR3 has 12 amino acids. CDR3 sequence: CAIHDRAQPQHF. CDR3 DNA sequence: TGTGCCATCCATGACAGGGCTCAGCCCCAGCATTTT.

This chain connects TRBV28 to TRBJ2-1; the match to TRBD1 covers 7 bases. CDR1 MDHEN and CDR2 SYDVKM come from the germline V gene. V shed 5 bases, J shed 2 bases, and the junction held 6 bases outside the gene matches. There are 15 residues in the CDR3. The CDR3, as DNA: TGTGCCAGCAGTCCTCGACAGGGCCCCTACAATGAGCAGTTCTTC. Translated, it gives CASSPRQGPYNEQFF.

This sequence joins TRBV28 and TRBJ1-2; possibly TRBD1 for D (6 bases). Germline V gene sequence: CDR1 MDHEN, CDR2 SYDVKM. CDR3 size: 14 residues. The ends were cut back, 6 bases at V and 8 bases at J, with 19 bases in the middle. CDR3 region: CASSLQGLVYGYTF. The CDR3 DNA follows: TGTGCCAGCAGCCTTCAGGGGCTTGTTTACGGCTACACCTTC.

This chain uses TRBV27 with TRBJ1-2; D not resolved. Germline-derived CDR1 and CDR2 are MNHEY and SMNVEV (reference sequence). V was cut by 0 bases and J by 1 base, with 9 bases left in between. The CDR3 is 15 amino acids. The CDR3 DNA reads TGTGCCAGCAGTTTATCGACTGTAGGTAACTATGGCTACACCTTC. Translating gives CASSLSTVGNYGYTF.

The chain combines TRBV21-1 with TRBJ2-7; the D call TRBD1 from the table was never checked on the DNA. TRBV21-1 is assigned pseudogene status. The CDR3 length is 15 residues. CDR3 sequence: CASSCWDRGRYEQYF. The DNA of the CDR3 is TGTGCCAGCAGCTGCTGGGACAGGGGCAGATACGAGCAGTACTTC.

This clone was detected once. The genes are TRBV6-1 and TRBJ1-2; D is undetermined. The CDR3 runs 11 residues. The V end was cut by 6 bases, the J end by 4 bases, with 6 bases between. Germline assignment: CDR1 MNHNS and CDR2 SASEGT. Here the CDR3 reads CASSGGYGYTF. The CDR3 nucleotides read TGTGCCAGCAGCGGAGGCTATGGCTACACCTTC.

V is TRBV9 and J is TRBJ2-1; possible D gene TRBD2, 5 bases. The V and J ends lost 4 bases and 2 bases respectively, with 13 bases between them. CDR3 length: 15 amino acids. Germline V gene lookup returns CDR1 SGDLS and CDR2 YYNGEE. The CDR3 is CASSFGNGAYNEQFF. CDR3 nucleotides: TGTGCCAGCAGCTTCGGGAACGGAGCCTACAATGAGCAGTTCTTC.